This entry is about one T cell receptor beta chain. The antigen is undetermined. The sample belongs to a study of Ad26.COV2.S vaccination and SARS-CoV-2 variants. Across the study: Ad26.COV2.S given intramuscularly, once or twice 56 days apart. Whole-study results and caveats: The study found higher spike-specific TCR breadth in vaccine than placebo recipients.

V shed 6 bases, J shed 7 bases, and the junction held 11 bases outside the gene matches. Germline-derived CDR1 and CDR2 are MNHEY and SMNVEV (reference sequence). CDR3 length: 15 amino acids. Profiling relied on immunoSEQ multiplex PCR, and the TCRdb table lists in-frame clones only, not all of them. The sample lists hundreds of thousands of clones, 83% occurring once. Treatment of the sample: 15 to 20 received Ad26.COV2.S at low or high dose, single or two shots; 5 received placebo; per-sample allocation not given. Repertoires come from day 63 after the first vaccine or placebo injection. Recruitment in Boston yielded a donor of adult age, 18-55 years. In the vaccine, an Ad26 vector expressed the SARS-CoV-2 spike of the Wuhan strain.

The rearrangement joins TRBV27 to TRBJ2-1, with 8 bases fitting TRBD2. The sequencing here drew on peripheral blood, taken in a trial of Ad26.COV2.S vaccine versus placebo. The sequence was collected from a person aged 18-65 years who received the Ad26.COV2.S COVID-19 vaccine or a placebo. CDR3 sequence: CASRDSAGVRNEQFF. The CDR3 region has the DNA TGTGCCAGCAGGGACTCAGCGGGAGTAAGGAATGAGCAGTTCTTC.